This entry lists 14 T cell receptor beta chains sequenced from one sample in a study of cytomegalovirus exposure and HLA in healthy donors. Researchers ran the PCR with 60 Vbeta and 13 Jbeta primers. Measured with immunoSEQ multiplex PCR; TCRdb has only the in-frame clones, and not every one. The sample consists of 120,000 to 150,000 clones, 80% to 85% of them appearing once. The material sequenced was PBMCs. The receptors shown here come from a woman under 40 in good health and CMV-seronegative.

Remarks on this clone: A junction end diverges from the germline sequence, so it may reflect a read error. The CDR3 loop is CASKAGDTGGLFF. The CDR3 DNA is TGTGCCAGCAAGGCGGGGGACACCGGGGGGCTGTTTTTT. The rearrangement uses TRBV7-9 and TRBJ2-2; TRBD2 is a possible D gene (7 bases). Germline loops: CDR1 SEHNR, CDR2 FQNEAQ (reference sequence). The CDR3 totals 13 residues.

This chain uses TRBV30 with TRBJ1-4; 8 bases fit TRBD1. The CDR3 spans 13 residues. V shed 5 bases, J shed 8 bases, and the junction held 7 bases outside the gene matches. Germline-derived CDR1 and CDR2 are GTSNPN and SVGIG (reference sequence). The CDR3 protein is CAWGQGEGEKLFF. The DNA for the CDR3 is TGTGCCTGGGGACAGGGCGAGGGAGAAAAACTGTTTTTT. Full variable domain (outside the CDR3, taken from reference TRBV30 and TRBJ1-4): SQTIHQWPATLVQPVGSPLSLECTVEGTSNPNLYWYRQAAGRGLQLLFYSVGIGQISSEVPQNLSASRPQDRQFILSSKKLLLSDSGFYLCAWGQGEGEKLFFGSGTQLSVL.

This rearrangement joins TRBV27 to TRBJ2-5; 11 nucleotides agree with TRBD2. Trimming took 7 bases from V and 5 from J; bases not matched to a gene: 15. The CDR3 is 17 residues long. The germline gives CDR1 MNHEY, CDR2 SMNVEV (reference sequence). CDR3 amino acids: CASTPLRLAGSRETQYF. In DNA form, the CDR3 reads TGTGCCAGCACACCCTTGAGACTAGCGGGATCGCGGGAGACCCAGTACTTC.

The genes are TRBV2 and TRBJ1-5; 9 bases line up with TRBD1. CDR3 length: 15 residues. J was trimmed by 1 base and V by 7 bases; bases with no gene match: 5. Germline V CDR1 and CDR2: SNHLY, FYNNEI. CDR3 sequence: CASTGDRASNQPQHF. The CDR3 DNA reads as TGTGCCAGCACTGGGGACAGGGCCAGCAATCAGCCCCAGCATTTT.

This sequence joins TRBV6-1 and TRBJ2-3, with 9 bases lining up with TRBD2. Germline V lookup: CDR1 MNHNS, CDR2 SASEGT. The ends lost 8 bases at V and 3 bases at J; junction bases unmatched: 3. The CDR3 is made up of 13 amino acids. Written as DNA, the CDR3 is TGTGCCAGCGTGAGCGGGGGGACAGATACGCAGTATTTT. It codes for CASVSGGTDTQYF.

This chain links TRBV27 with TRBJ1-6, with TRBD1 as a possible D gene (5 bases). The CDR3 loop spans 14 amino acids. V lost 0 bases and J 14 bases, leaving 14 bases between the germline ends. Germline V gene sequence: CDR1 MNHEY, CDR2 SMNVEV (reference sequence). The CDR3 spells CASSLSGQGCSLHF. CDR3 coding DNA: TGTGCCAGCAGTTTATCAGGGCAGGGCTGTTCCCTCCACTTT.

This clone was recorded once. This rearrangement joins TRBV4-1 to TRBJ2-7, with 9 bases that match TRBD2. With V trimmed by 0 bases and J by 3 bases, 3 bases remained unmatched. This CDR3 is built from 15 residues. Germline V lookup: CDR1 MGHRA, CDR2 YSYEKL. The CDR3 spells CASSQDQREVYEQYF. The CDR3 region has the DNA TGCGCCAGCAGCCAAGATCAGCGGGAGGTCTACGAGCAGTACTTC.

The chain carries TRBV5-6 and TRBJ2-7; 11 bases agree with TRBD2. The V gene end was trimmed by 2 bases and the J gene end by 5 bases; junction bases not matched to a gene: 6. The CDR3 consists of 15 residues. CDR1 SGHDT and CDR2 YYEEEE come from the germline V gene. CDR3 DNA: TGTGCCAGCAGCTTAGCTAGCGGGAGGAGCAACGAGCAGTACTTC. Residues: CASSLASGRSNEQYF.

This clone was detected only a few times. V usage is TRBV4-3 and J usage is TRBJ2-2; no definite D call. The CDR3 is 12 residues long. V lost 1 base, J lost 8 bases, and 5 bases lay in between. Germline V gives CDR1 LGHNA, CDR2 YSLEER. The CDR3 region has the DNA TGCGCCAGCAGCCAAGGTTCGGGGGAGCTGTTTTTT. Protein sequence: CASSQGSGELFF.

The chain is built from TRBV7-9 and TRBJ2-3, with 8 bases lining up with TRBD1. Germline trimming cut 1 base from V and 6 bases from J; bases unmatched to any gene: 12. Germline CDR1 SEHNR, CDR2 FQNEAQ (reference sequence). The CDR3 contains 17 residues. The CDR3 sequence is CASSLVGRGLLEDTQYF. CDR3 bases: TGTGCCAGCAGCTTAGTTGGCAGGGGGCTATTGGAGGATACGCAGTATTTT.

For this clone: Different DNA sequences within this sample yield the same CDR3. The rearrangement joins TRBV6-1 to TRBJ2-5, with D perhaps TRBD2 (5 bases). The V gene's germline CDR1 is MNHNS and CDR2 SASEGT. The CDR3 covers 15 residues. Trimming stripped 1 base from V and 5 bases from J, with 14 bases between. CDR3: CASSEGTANQETQYF. CDR3 DNA: TGTGCCAGCAGTGAAGGGACTGCTAATCAGGAGACCCAGTACTTC.

This clone was observed once. The rearrangement links TRBV28 to TRBJ1-3; D is unclear. The CDR3 consists of 15 residues. The germline gives CDR1 MDHEN, CDR2 SYDVKM. V gave up 2 bases and J gave up 0 bases, with 8 bases separating them. In DNA form, the CDR3 reads TGTGCCAGCAGTTTAATAGTGCGCTCTGGAAACACCATATATTTT. This sequence encodes CASSLIVRSGNTIYF.

The chain is built from TRBV4-2 and TRBJ2-1; 10 nucleotides match TRBD2. The CDR3 consists of 18 residues. Germline trimming cut 1 base from V and 1 base from J; bases unmatched to any gene: 7. Germline V gene lookup returns CDR1 LGHNA and CDR2 YNFKEQ. This CDR3 reads CASSQASGGLGSYNEQFF. In nucleotides, the CDR3 is TGTGCCAGCAGCCAAGCTAGCGGGGGTTTGGGGTCCTACAATGAGCAGTTCTTC.

A few counts support this clone. The CDR3 DNA reads TGCGCCAGCAGCCCCTTAGGAGCTAGCGGCACCTACGAGCAGTACTTC. Translation: CASSPLGASGTYEQYF. V and J are TRBV4-1 and TRBJ2-7; 7 nucleotides align to TRBD2. Trimming cost V 4 bases and J 2 bases; bases outside gene matches: 11. The CDR3 runs 16 residues. Germline V gives CDR1 MGHRA, CDR2 YSYEKL.